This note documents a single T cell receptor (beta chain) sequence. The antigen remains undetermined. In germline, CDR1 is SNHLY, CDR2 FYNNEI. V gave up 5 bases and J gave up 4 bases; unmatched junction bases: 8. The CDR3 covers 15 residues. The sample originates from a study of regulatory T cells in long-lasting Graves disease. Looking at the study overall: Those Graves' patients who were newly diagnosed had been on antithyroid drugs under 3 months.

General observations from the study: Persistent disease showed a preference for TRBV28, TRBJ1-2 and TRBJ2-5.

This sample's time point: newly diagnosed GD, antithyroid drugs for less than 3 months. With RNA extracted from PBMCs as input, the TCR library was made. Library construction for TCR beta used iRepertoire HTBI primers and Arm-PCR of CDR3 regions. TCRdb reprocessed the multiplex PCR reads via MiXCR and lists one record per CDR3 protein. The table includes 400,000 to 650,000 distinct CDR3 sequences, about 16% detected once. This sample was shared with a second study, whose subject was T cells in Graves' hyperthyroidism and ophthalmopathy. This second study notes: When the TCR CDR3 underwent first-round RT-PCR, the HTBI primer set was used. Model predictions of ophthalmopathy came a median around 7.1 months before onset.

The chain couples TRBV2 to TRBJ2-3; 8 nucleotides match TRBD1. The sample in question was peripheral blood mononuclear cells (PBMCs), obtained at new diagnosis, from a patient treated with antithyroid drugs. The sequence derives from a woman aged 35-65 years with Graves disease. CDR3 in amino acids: CASSLRTGPADTQYF. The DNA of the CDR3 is TGTGCCAGCAGTCTAAGGACAGGGCCCGCAGATACGCAGTATTTT.